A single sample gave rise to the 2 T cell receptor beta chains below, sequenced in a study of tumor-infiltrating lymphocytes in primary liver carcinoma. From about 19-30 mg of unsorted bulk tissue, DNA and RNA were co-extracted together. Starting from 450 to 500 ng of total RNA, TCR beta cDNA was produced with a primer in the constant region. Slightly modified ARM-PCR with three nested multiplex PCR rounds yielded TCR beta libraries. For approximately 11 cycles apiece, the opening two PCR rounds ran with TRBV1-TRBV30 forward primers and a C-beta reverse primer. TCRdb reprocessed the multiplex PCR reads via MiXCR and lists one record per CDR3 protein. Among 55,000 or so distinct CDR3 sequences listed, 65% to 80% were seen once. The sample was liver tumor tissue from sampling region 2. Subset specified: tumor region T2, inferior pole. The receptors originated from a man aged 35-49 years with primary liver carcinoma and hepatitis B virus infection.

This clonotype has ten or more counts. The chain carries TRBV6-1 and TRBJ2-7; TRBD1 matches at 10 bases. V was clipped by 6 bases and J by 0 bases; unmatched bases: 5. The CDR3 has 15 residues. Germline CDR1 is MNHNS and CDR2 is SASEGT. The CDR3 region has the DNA TGTGCCAGCAGAGGGGGACAGGGGAGCTCCTACGAGCAGTACTTC. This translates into CASRGGQGSSYEQYF.

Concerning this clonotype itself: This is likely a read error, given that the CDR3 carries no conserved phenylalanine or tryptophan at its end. CDR3 in DNA: TGCGCCAGCAACCAAGACGGGACTAGGCAGAATGAGCAGTTCTTA. Protein sequence: CASNQDGTRQNEQFL. The genes are TRBV4-3 and TRBJ2-1, with 8 nucleotides matching TRBD2. The length of the CDR3 is 15 residues. Germline CDR1 LGHNA, CDR2 YSLEER.